Below are 13 T cell receptor beta chains sequenced from a single sample in a study of T-cell reconstitution after alpha-beta-depleted transplantation in children. The TCRbeta library was prepared with unique molecular identifiers. TCRdb re-analysed the PCR reads in MiXCR, keeping a single row per CDR3 protein. The repertoire includes 400,000 to 550,000 distinct CDR3 sequences, about 11% of them detected once, and around 2% sits in the top ten. Source: PBMCs, taken before TCRalphabeta/CD19-depleted stem cell transplant. These TCRs come from a child aged 2-9 years with inherited bone marrow failure, due to receive a stem cell transplant.

This clonotype was picked up many times. The chain uses TRBV4-1 and TRBJ2-7, with D unresolved. V lost 4 bases to trimming and J lost 0 bases, with 10 bases between them. Germline values: CDR1 MGHRA, CDR2 YSYEKL. This CDR3 is built from 14 residues. The CDR3 loop is CASSRGSNSYEQYF. The DNA for the CDR3 is TGCGCCAGCAGCCGTGGTTCCAACTCCTACGAGCAGTACTTC.

This clonotype was seen many times. The genes are TRBV20-1 and TRBJ2-1, with a tentative D call TRBD2 (5 bases). Between the trimmed V and J ends, which lost 0 bases and 10 bases, there was a span of 25 bases. The CDR3 covers 17 residues. Germline V gene data show CDR1 as DFQATT and CDR2 as SNEGSKA (reference sequence). In DNA form, the CDR3 reads TGCAGTGCTAGAGACCCGGGGTGGCGGGCCAAACAAGGGGAGCAGTTCTTC. Amino acids: CSARDPGWRAKQGEQFF.

This clonotype appeared many times. The genes are TRBV20-1 and TRBJ1-4; perhaps TRBD1 as D (5 bases). The CDR3 spans 15 residues. CDR1 and CDR2 from the germline V gene are DFQATT and SNEGSKA (reference sequence). The ends were cut back, 5 bases at V and 3 bases at J, with 16 bases in the middle. The CDR3, as DNA: TGCAGTGCTCCACGGGACGTAGGGCCTAATGAAAAACTGTTTTTT. Its protein product is CSAPRDVGPNEKLFF.

The chain has TRBV20-1 and TRBJ2-7, with a tentative D call TRBD2 (6 bases). The germline V and J ends were trimmed by 3 bases and 3 bases, with 18 bases remaining between them. This CDR3 has 15 amino acids. Germline V gives CDR1 DFQATT, CDR2 SNEGSKA (reference sequence). The CDR3 sequence: CSASWGSLEGYEQYF. In DNA form, the CDR3 reads TGCAGTGCTAGTTGGGGGTCCCTGGAGGGCTACGAGCAGTACTTC.

This clonotype has at least ten counts. The chain couples TRBV5-1 to TRBJ2-3; 10 nucleotides match TRBD2. J gave up 5 bases and V 0 bases, and 9 bases lay outside the gene matches. Looked up from germline, CDR1 is SGHRS and CDR2 is YFSETQ. The CDR3 is 17 amino acids. CDR3 nucleotide sequence: TGCGCCAGCAGCTTGGGCACCTTTCTAGCGGGAGAAGATACGCAGTATTTT. It specifies CASSLGTFLAGEDTQYF.

In this sample, this clonotype turned up many times. CDR3 sequence: CASSQPYRGEDTGELFF. The CDR3 nucleotides read TGCGCCAGCAGCCAACCTTACCGGGGTGAGGACACCGGGGAGCTGTTTTTT. The rearrangement joins TRBV4-3 to TRBJ2-2; possible D gene TRBD2, 5 bases. CDR1 and CDR2 from the germline V gene are LGHNA and YSLEER. Between the trimmed V and J ends, which lost 2 bases and 3 bases, there was a span of 16 bases. The CDR3 spans 17 residues.

In the case of this clonotype: Given a much more abundant clone one base away, this may be a read error. This sequence joins TRBV5-1 and TRBJ2-2; possibly TRBD1 for D (6 bases). This CDR3 has 16 amino acids. Per the germline V gene, CDR1 is SGHRS and CDR2 is YFSETQ. Deletions cut 2 bases from V and 0 bases from J, with 11 bases between. In DNA form, the CDR3 reads TGCGCCAGCAGCTTCGTGGGACACCCGAACACCGGGGAGCTGTTTTTT. It specifies CASSFVGHPNTGELFF.

There are many counts of this clonotype. As DNA, the CDR3 is TGCGCCAGCAGCTTGGGACTGGAAAACACAGATACGCAGTATTTT. This encodes CASSLGLENTDTQYF. The chain combines TRBV5-1 with TRBJ2-3; no firm D call. The CDR3 extends over 15 amino acids. The V end was cut by 0 bases, the J end by 2 bases, with 10 bases between. CDR1 and CDR2 (germline): SGHRS, YFSETQ.

Ten or more counts support this clonotype. At one of its ends the junction is not consistent with the germline gene, which may arise from a read error. V is TRBV7-9 and J is TRBJ2-1; no clear D gene. Looked up from germline, CDR1 is SEHNR and CDR2 is FQNEAQ (reference sequence). The CDR3 covers 14 residues. CDR3: CASSLSEQYYEQFF. The CDR3 nucleotides are TGTGCCAGTAGCTTATCGGAACAGTACTATGAGCAGTTCTTC.

This clonotype was recorded at least ten times. This chain uses TRBV24-1 with TRBJ2-1; D is uncertain. CDR1 KGHDR and CDR2 SFDVKD come from the germline V gene. Trimming cost V 4 bases and J 5 bases, with 11 bases left between them. The CDR3 consists of 14 residues. CDR3 sequence reads: CATSDRGPNNEQFF. CDR3 nucleotides: TGTGCCACCAGTGACCGCGGCCCCAACAATGAGCAGTTCTTC.

This rearrangement joins TRBV5-6 to TRBJ1-5; TRBD1 agrees at 8 bases. Trimming at V came to 4 bases and at J to 10 bases, leaving 10 bases not matched to a gene. The CDR3 loop spans 14 amino acids. From germline, CDR1 is SGHDT and CDR2 YYEEEE. The CDR3 DNA reads as TGTGCCAGCAGCGCCGGGACAGGTACCGTACCCCAGCATTTT. This gives the protein CASSAGTGTVPQHF.

This clonotype was found many times. The chain combines TRBV7-2 with TRBJ2-3; TRBD2 might be the D (6 bases). This CDR3 contains 17 residues. V lost 0 bases to trimming and J lost 5 bases, with 18 bases between them. Germline CDR1 is SGHTA and CDR2 is FQGNSA. Written as DNA, the CDR3 is TGTGCCAGCAGCTTAGCCGCGGCGGGATGGGGGGAAGATACGCAGTATTTT. Translated: CASSLAAAGWGEDTQYF.

This clonotype has a count of ten or more. V usage is TRBV20-1 and J usage is TRBJ2-7; D not certain. The CDR3 spans 12 residues. Germline CDR1 reads DFQATT; CDR2 reads SNEGSKA (reference sequence). With 5 bases removed from V and 6 bases from J, the gap between germline ends came to 14 bases. CDR3: CSAPMGLLEQYF. The CDR3 nucleotides read TGCAGTGCTCCAATGGGCCTCCTCGAGCAGTACTTC.